The sample holds many counts of the clone carrying this T cell receptor (beta chain). What it recognizes is unknown. This record belongs to a study of Graves' ophthalmopathy and Graves' hyperthyroidism. The study's findings and limits: Ophthalmopathy versus stable hyperthyroidism: 13-signature model gave about 87% sensitivity, roughly 81% specificity.

Per germline, CDR1 SGHVS and CDR2 FQNEAQ. V gave up 2 bases and J gave up 6 bases, with 14 bases separating them. The CDR3 totals 15 residues. Disease in donors with ophthalmopathy had moderate-to-severe activity, CAS ≥3, NOSPECS ≥4 and under 3 months' duration. No donor had other autoimmune disease, uncontrolled infection, pregnancy or lactation. Beta-chain TCR CDR3 regions were amplified from RNA transcripts. First-round RT-PCR with HTBI primers preceded a second-round multiplex PCR. Each CDR3 protein gets one entry after TCRdb re-called the multiplex PCR reads with MiXCR. The table lists 200,000 to 250,000 distinct CDR3 sequences, just under 30% of them singletons, with approximately 9.1% in the top ten.

Sequenced input: peripheral blood. The source is a man aged 45-60 years with Graves' ophthalmopathy. The chain links TRBV7-8 to TRBJ1-5; maybe TRBD1 (5 bases). The CDR3 region is CASSLMGTMPQPQHF. DNA of the CDR3: TGTGCCAGCAGCTTAATGGGGACTATGCCTCAGCCCCAGCATTTT. Complete variable domain (other parts from reference TRBV7-8 and TRBJ1-5): GAGVSQSPRYKVAKRGQDVALRCDPISGHVSLFWYQQALGQGPEFLTYFQNEAQLDKSGLPSDRFFAERPEGSVSTLKIQRTQQEDSAVYLCASSLMGTMPQPQHFGDGTRLSIL.